The rows below give T cell receptor beta chains drawn from one sample of a study of beta chain features in type 1 diabetes. Sequencing used immunoSEQ multiplex PCR; TCRdb keeps in-frame clones, though not all of them. The data contain 350,000 to 450,000 clones, around 14% of them singletons. The sample comprised naive CD4+ T cells from blood. Every receptor here comes from a man in his thirties or forties in good health. The CDR3 runs from the conserved cysteine through the conserved F or W. A D gene is named only where the DNA matches it firmly. Clone size is given for some rows only: seen once, a few or many times, or a class if the clone is expanded.

TRBJ1-2	-	12	TRBD1	TRBV7-2	TGTGCCAGCAGCCCGACAGGGTGGGGCTACACCTTC	CASSPTGWGYTF
TRBJ2-7	-	14	-	TRBV5-1	TGCGCCAGCAGCTTGGCCTCGCGTTCCTACGAGCAGTACTTC	CASSLASRSYEQYF
TRBJ2-6	-	13	-	TRBV19	TGTGCCAGTAAAACGTCTGGGGCCAACGTCCTGACTTTC	CASKTSGANVLTF
TRBJ2-3	few	16	TRBD2	TRBV5-1	TGCGCCAGCAGCTTGGGGACTAGCGGGGCGACAGATACGCAGTATTTT	CASSLGTSGATDTQYF
TRBJ2-2	few	13	-	TRBV14	TGTGCCAGCAGCCAGGGTTTTACCGGGGAGCTGTTTTTT	CASSQGFTGELFF
TRBJ2-5	few	15	-	TRBV2	TGTGCCAGCAGCCTAAGGAGGGACACCCAAGAGACCCAGTACTTC	CASSLRRDTQETQYF
TRBJ2-3	-	13	-	TRBV10-3	TGTGCCATCAGACCTTCTAGGACAGATACGCAGTATTTT	CAIRPSRTDTQYF
TRBJ1-4	-	15	-	TRBV4-3	TGCGCCAGCAGCCAAGATACAGGGTATGGAGAAAAACTGTTTTTT	CASSQDTGYGEKLFF
TRBJ1-2	few	14	TRBD1	TRBV14	TGTGCCAGCAGCCAAGACCTCGGACAGGTTCCGGACACCTTC	CASSQDLGQVPDTF
TRBJ2-3	few	15	-	TRBV4-1	TGCGCCAGCAGCCAAGTTTTAGTTTGGGCTTATACGCAGTATTTT	CASSQVLVWAYTQYF
TRBJ2-5	few	16	-	TRBV5-1	TGCGCCAGCGGCGAGAGGAAGACTAGTTCACAAGAGACCCAGTACTTC	CASGERKTSSQETQYF
TRBJ2-5	few	11	-	TRBV20-1	TGCAGTACCCATTCACAAGAGACCCAGTACTTC	CSTHSQETQYF
TRBJ2-5	few	13	-	TRBV7-8	TGTGCCAGCAGCGAAGACAGCACCGGGACCCAGTACTTC	CASSEDSTGTQYF
TRBJ1-4	-	12	-	TRBV7-9	TGTGCCAGCAGCCCGTCGGTGGAAAAACTGTTTTTT	CASSPSVEKLFF
TRBJ2-3	-	17	-	TRBV10-3	TGTGCCATCAGTATCTGGACTACAAGTGGGTTCTCAGATACGCAGTATTTT	CAISIWTTSGFSDTQYF
TRBJ1-1	-	13	-	TRBV19	TGTGCCAGTATTGGGATCATGAACACTGAAGCTTTCTTT	CASIGIMNTEAFF
TRBJ2-3	-	14	-	TRBV30	TGTGCCTGGAGGGACTTTTCCGGGGGAGATACGCAGTATTTT	CAWRDFSGGDTQYF
TRBJ1-6	few	12	-	TRBV5-6	TGTGCCAGCAGCTTGTTAAAATCACCCCTCCACTTT	CASSLLKSPLHF
TRBJ2-1	few	14	-	TRBV13	TGTGCCAGCAGCTTTCCAAAGAGGGCCAATGAGCAGTTCTTC	CASSFPKRANEQFF
TRBJ2-2	-	14	-	TRBV7-9	TGTGCCAGCAGCTTAACGGGTGCGGCCGGGGAGCTGTTTTTT	CASSLTGAAGELFF
TRBJ2-6	-	17	TRBD1	TRBV14	TGTGCCAGCAGCCTTCGGACAGGATGGGCTGGGGCCAACGTCCTGACTTTC	CASSLRTGWAGANVLTF
TRBJ2-2	few	16	-	TRBV18	TGTGCCAGCTCACTACTAGGAGAGCCGAACACCGGGGAGCTGTTTTTT	CASSLLGEPNTGELFF